This T cell receptor (beta chain) was recovered during a study of cytomegalovirus exposure and HLA in healthy donors (dated by TCRdb to 2016 to 2017). Background on the whole study: According to a later analysis, the roughly 130 validation repertoires were produced on the same platform as the approximately 620 repertoires of the first cohort. The study was designed to test whether signatures of past pathogen exposure could be identified by cataloging public T cell receptors. The study combined high-throughput TCR immunosequencing, statistical association of individual TCRs with disease status, and machine learning to predict cytomegalovirus infection status. Besides the first cohort of some 670 subjects, a separate validation cohort made up of around 120 different subjects was used. Broad study findings and their caveats: A later analysis lacked HLA typing for the validation cohort, so it scored co-occurrence in that cohort across all 120 or so repertoires. The study listed 150 to 200 TCR beta chains as associated with cytomegalovirus. The authors suggested that the approach could potentially be generalized to other disease states and immunological phenotypes. Cytomegalovirus status was reported to be diagnosed by the classifier with high specificity and sensitivity in both the original and validation cohorts. Across donors, most TCR sequences were observed very rarely, whereas some public TCRs were present in many individuals. A few of the identified cytomegalovirus-associated TCR beta chains were confirmed in vitro to be specific for cytomegalovirus antigens. In a later analysis, TCRs clustered in the first cohort were found to also tend to co-occur in the approximately 120 validation repertoires, with about 93% of cluster scores above 0.

As encoded in the germline V gene, CDR1 is SGHRS while CDR2 is YFSETQ. There are 16 amino acids in the CDR3, from cysteine to phenylalanine inclusive. The kept DNA is CDR3 alone, 48 bases in frame from the first base. Ends trimmed: V by 5 bases, J by 0 bases; bases unmatched to a gene: 4. Donors formed part of the validation cohort, which comprised over a hundred subjects and was distinct from the first cohort of 666 subjects. Library preparation employed the immunoSEQ multiplex PCR assay. In the authors' own workflow: A statistical classification framework was built for diagnosing cytomegalovirus status from the catalog of TCR beta chain sequences. Entries here come from immuneACCESS through TCRdb and include only in-frame sequences with V and J called. Some clones fail to appear in such tables; in the studies checked, an unresolved V gene covers under half of the shortfall, and the cause of the remainder is unknown. V, J and clone size are those of that table, while D and trimming were read from the DNA. In this sample the table shows tens of thousands of clones, 95% to 97% of which occur a single time. The ten largest clones capture about 1.6% of the sample.

About this clone itself: The antigen it binds to is not known. Base quality data are lacking; no much larger clone is found one base away.

This clonotype was sampled from a man aged 18 to 30 in good health and CMV-seropositive. The chain joins TRBV5-1 to TRBJ2-5; TRBD2 agrees with 13 junctional bases. The sequenced sample was PBMCs. The encoded CDR3 is CASRGTSGTDQETQYF. The sequence in DNA is TGCGCCAGCAGGGGGACTAGCGGGACAGACCAAGAGACCCAGTACTTC.